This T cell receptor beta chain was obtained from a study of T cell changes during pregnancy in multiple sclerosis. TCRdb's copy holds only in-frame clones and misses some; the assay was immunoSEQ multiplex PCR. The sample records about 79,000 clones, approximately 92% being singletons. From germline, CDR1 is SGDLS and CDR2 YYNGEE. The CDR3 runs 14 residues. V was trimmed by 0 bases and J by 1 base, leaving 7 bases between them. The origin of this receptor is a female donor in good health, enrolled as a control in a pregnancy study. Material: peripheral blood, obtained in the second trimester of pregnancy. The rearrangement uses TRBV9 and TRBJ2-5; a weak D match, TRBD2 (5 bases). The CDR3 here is CASSVAGSQETQYF. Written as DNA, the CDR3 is TGTGCCAGCAGCGTAGCGGGGTCCCAAGAGACCCAGTACTTC.